This entry lists 24 T cell receptor beta chains sequenced from one sample in a study of human thymus T cells. Only in-frame clones appear in the TCRdb table, and some are missing; sequencing was by immunoSEQ multiplex PCR. The sample consists of more than 45,000 clones, over 85% of them appearing once. The sample was blood. The receptors were gathered from a boy in the first two years of life with a congenital heart defect but otherwise immunologically healthy.

The chain joins TRBV4-2 to TRBJ2-5, with a weak D call TRBD2 (6 bases). This CDR3 has 13 amino acids. Between the trimmed V and J ends, which lost 4 bases and 2 bases, there was a span of 8 bases. Germline CDR1 is LGHNA and CDR2 is YNFKEQ. CDR3: CASSRDFQETQYF. The CDR3 DNA is TGTGCCAGCAGCCGGGACTTTCAAGAGACCCAGTACTTC.

The rearrangement uses TRBV5-1 and TRBJ2-5; D ambiguous. Germline CDR1 is SGHRS and CDR2 is YFSETQ. The CDR3 covers 13 residues. V was trimmed by 0 bases and J by 5 bases, leaving 8 bases between them. CDR3 sequence reads: CASSLGAGETQYF. The CDR3 coding sequence is TGCGCCAGCAGCTTGGGGGCCGGGGAGACCCAGTACTTC.

The V gene is TRBV19, the J gene TRBJ1-2; TRBD1 agrees at 10 bases. CDR1 is LNHDA, CDR2 SQIVND, per germline (reference sequence). V was clipped by 5 bases and J by 2 bases; unmatched bases: 5. The CDR3 sequence is 15 residues long. This CDR3 reads CASSALTGGNYGYTF. DNA of the CDR3: TGTGCCAGTAGTGCCTTGACAGGGGGCAACTATGGCTACACCTTC.

The J gene is TRBJ1-1, the V gene TRBV5-1, with D perhaps matching TRBD1 (6 bases). The germline gives CDR1 SGHRS, CDR2 YFSETQ. The CDR3 has 15 amino acids. V lost 0 bases, J lost 1 base, and 10 bases lay in between. DNA of the CDR3: TGCGCCAGCAGCTTGGGGACAGCCGAGAACACTGAAGCTTTCTTT. This translates into CASSLGTAENTEAFF.

This chain uses TRBV7-2 with TRBJ1-2; 7 bases match TRBD1. The junction had 10 bases not matched to a gene; V was cut back by 5 bases and J by 7 bases. Germline V gene lookup returns CDR1 SGHTA and CDR2 FQGNSA. The CDR3 contains 14 residues. This CDR3 is CASSPQTGAGGYTF. The CDR3 nucleotides are TGTGCCAGCAGCCCCCAAACAGGGGCGGGTGGCTACACCTTC.

This CDR3 reads CASSLSSAGTTNSGNTIYF. In DNA, the CDR3 is TGTGCCAGCAGTTTATCCTCAGCCGGGACAACCAACTCTGGAAACACCATATATTTT. The genes are TRBV7-9 and TRBJ1-3; possibly TRBD1 for D (6 bases). Germline V gives CDR1 SEHNR, CDR2 FQNEAQ (reference sequence). This CDR3 contains 19 residues. Trimming removed 6 bases from V and 0 bases from J, with 24 bases in between.

The V gene is TRBV10-3, the J gene TRBJ2-7; 8 nucleotides match TRBD2. The CDR3 spans 14 residues. V gave up 4 bases and J gave up 3 bases; unmatched junction bases: 5. From germline, CDR1 is ENHRY and CDR2 SYGVKD. CDR3 loop: CAISVRGTSYEQYF. CDR3 coding DNA: TGTGCCATCAGTGTGAGAGGGACTAGCTACGAGCAGTACTTC.

The CDR3 region has the DNA TGTGCCAGCAGCTTAGCAGCTTTCTCTGGGGCCAACGTCCTGACTTTC. Translating it yields CASSLAAFSGANVLTF. The chain combines TRBV11-2 with TRBJ2-6; D remains ambiguous. Germline loops: CDR1 SGHAT, CDR2 FQNNGV. The germline V and J ends were trimmed by 1 base and 0 bases, with 7 bases remaining between them. CDR3 size: 16 residues.

The V call is TRBV7-2, the J call TRBJ1-2; a weak D match, TRBD1 (5 bases). The CDR3 has 13 amino acids. V lost 1 base and J 3 bases, leaving 6 bases between the germline ends. Germline V gene data show CDR1 as SGHTA and CDR2 as FQGNSA. CDR3 DNA sequence: TGTGCCAGCAGCTTAGTGGGGGACTATGGCTACACCTTC. As protein: CASSLVGDYGYTF.

Here the CDR3 reads CASSEYIAGGSTDTQYF. The DNA of the CDR3 is TGTGCCAGCAGTGAATACATCGCGGGGGGGTCCACAGATACGCAGTATTTT. The chain links TRBV25-1 to TRBJ2-3, with 9 bases lining up with TRBD2. This CDR3 contains 17 residues. The germline V gene has CDR1 MGHDK and CDR2 SYGVNS. J was trimmed by 2 bases and V by 0 bases; bases with no gene match: 6.

The rearrangement links TRBV5-1 to TRBJ2-2, with D maybe TRBD1 (6 bases). CDR1 is SGHRS, CDR2 YFSETQ, per germline. This CDR3 is built from 16 residues. The V gene lost 1 base and the J gene lost 1 base, with 11 bases spanning the gap. The CDR3 region has the DNA TGCGCCAGCAGCTTGACGGACAGCCTGAACACCGGGGAGCTGTTTTTT. Encoded protein: CASSLTDSLNTGELFF.

The chain couples TRBV28 to TRBJ1-5; D not certain. Germline CDR1 MDHEN, CDR2 SYDVKM. The CDR3 sequence is 12 residues long. The V gene lost 6 bases and the J gene lost 5 bases, with 8 bases spanning the gap. DNA of the CDR3: TGTGCCAGCAGAGCCGATCATCAGCCCCAGCATTTT. It specifies CASRADHQPQHF.

The gene calls are TRBV5-1 and TRBJ1-1; 8 bases align to TRBD1. V was pared by 0 bases and J by 0 bases, with 4 bases of the junction left unmatched. The germline gives CDR1 SGHRS, CDR2 YFSETQ. The length of the CDR3 is 16 residues. The CDR3 is CASSLAGGGMNTEAFF. The CDR3 coding sequence is TGCGCCAGCAGCTTGGCAGGGGGCGGAATGAACACTGAAGCTTTCTTT.

The chain couples TRBV5-1 to TRBJ2-7, with D perhaps matching TRBD2 (5 bases). The germline gives CDR1 SGHRS, CDR2 YFSETQ. The CDR3 totals 15 residues. Trimming removed 0 bases from V and 0 bases from J, with 10 bases in between. CDR3 in DNA: TGCGCCAGCAGCTTGGTGAGTGGGAGCTCCTACGAGCAGTACTTC. Translating it yields CASSLVSGSSYEQYF.

The chain carries TRBV4-3 and TRBJ1-1, with D possibly TRBD1 on 5 matching bases. CDR3 length equals 14 residues. CDR1 and CDR2 from the germline V gene are LGHNA and YSLEER. Trimming took off 3 bases at V and 0 bases at J, with 8 bases between the two ends. DNA for the CDR3: TGCGCCAGCAGCCACGGGACGGTGAACACTGAAGCTTTCTTT. The encoded protein is CASSHGTVNTEAFF.

V and J are TRBV6-1 and TRBJ2-7; 12 positions agree with TRBD1. Trimming took 2 bases from V and 3 from J; bases not matched to a gene: 5. Germline lookup yields CDR1 MNHNS and CDR2 SASEGT. This CDR3 comprises 16 residues. The CDR3 spells CASSEKGTGGRYEQYF. The CDR3 coding sequence is TGTGCCAGCAGTGAAAAAGGGACAGGGGGCCGCTACGAGCAGTACTTC.

This clone was detected a few times. V usage is TRBV30 and J usage is TRBJ2-2; TRBD1 might be the D (6 bases). CDR1 and CDR2 (germline): GTSNPN, SVGIG (reference sequence). Trimming pared 3 bases from V and 0 bases from J, leaving 8 bases between. This CDR3 spans 14 amino acids. The CDR3 here is CAWRGHPNTGELFF. For the CDR3, the DNA is TGTGCCTGGAGGGGACACCCGAACACCGGGGAGCTGTTTTTT.

V is TRBV2 and J is TRBJ2-5, with TRBD2 identical over 12 bases. The V gene's germline CDR1 is SNHLY and CDR2 FYNNEI. This CDR3 region has 15 residues. With 2 bases clipped from V and 4 bases from J, the junction kept 2 bases outside the gene matches. The CDR3 here is CASSELAGGPETQYF. CDR3 nucleotides: TGTGCCAGCAGTGAACTAGCGGGAGGGCCAGAGACCCAGTACTTC.

J is TRBJ2-3 and V is TRBV4-2, with TRBD2 identical over 9 bases. Germline V gene sequence: CDR1 LGHNA, CDR2 YNFKEQ. The trim removed 7 bases at V and 1 base at J, leaving 9 bases unmatched. This CDR3 has 16 residues. CDR3 sequence: CASNRAGGAGTDTQYF. The CDR3 nucleotides read TGTGCCAGCAACCGAGCGGGGGGCGCCGGCACAGATACGCAGTATTTT.

The V gene is TRBV11-2, the J gene TRBJ1-6; possible D gene TRBD1, 5 bases. V dropped 1 base and J dropped 10 bases, with 11 bases sitting between them. The germline V gene encodes CDR1 SGHAT and CDR2 FQNNGV. The CDR3 consists of 14 residues. The CDR3 bases are TGTGCCAGCAGCTTAGGGGGGGAAGGCTCACCCCTCCACTTT. This encodes CASSLGGEGSPLHF.

The chain recombines TRBV19 with TRBJ1-1; D remains unclear. With 5 bases removed from V and 0 bases from J, the gap between germline ends came to 10 bases. This CDR3 has 14 amino acids. CDR1 LNHDA and CDR2 SQIVND come from the germline V gene (reference sequence). CDR3 in amino acids: CASSLRTVNTEAFF. The CDR3 DNA follows: TGTGCCAGTAGTCTTCGGACGGTGAACACTGAAGCTTTCTTT.

The rearrangement uses TRBV6-5 and TRBJ2-3, with TRBD2 matching over 7 bases. Unmatched junction bases numbered 4, after V lost 2 bases and J lost 2 bases. Germline lookup yields CDR1 MNHEY and CDR2 SVGAGI. The CDR3 contains 15 residues. CDR3 DNA: TGTGCCAGCAGTTACGCGGGGGTCCTCACAGATACGCAGTATTTT. Translated: CASSYAGVLTDTQYF.

The chain combines TRBV19 with TRBJ1-3; 8 bases line up with TRBD1. J lost 6 bases, V lost 5 bases, and 6 bases had no gene match. The CDR3 contains 14 residues. The germline gives CDR1 LNHDA, CDR2 SQIVND (reference sequence). CDR3 bases: TGTGCCAGTAGTTTGCCAGGGGGCGAAAACACCATATATTTT. This gives the protein CASSLPGGENTIYF.

This chain uses TRBV5-8 with TRBJ2-1, with D possibly being TRBD1 or TRBD2 (6 bases each). The CDR3 sequence is 15 residues long. Germline CDR1 and CDR2: SGHTS and YDEGEE. Trimming removed 3 bases at V and 7 bases at J, with 17 bases between. The CDR3 sequence is CASSWTVGGLNEQFF. The CDR3 nucleotides read TGTGCCAGCAGCTGGACGGTTGGGGGGCTAAATGAGCAGTTCTTC.